These T cell receptor beta chains were read from a single sample in a study of regulatory T cells in long-lasting Graves disease. TCRdb passed the multiplex PCR reads through MiXCR, listing each CDR3 protein once. The sample gives hundreds of thousands of distinct CDR3 sequences, under 20% of which show up once; about two fifths is in the top ten. Sequenced material: peripheral blood mononuclear cells (PBMCs), taken at new diagnosis, from a patient treated with antithyroid drugs. The receptors here all came from a female donor with Graves disease. Both conserved end residues are part of each CDR3. D genes are given only for firm matches. Part of the rows lack a size; the others show once, few, many or a class for expanded clones.

v_gene	abundance	j_gene	d_gene	CDR3nt	CDR3aa
TRBV12-3/TRBV12-4	.	TRBJ2-1	TRBD1	TGTGCCAGCAGTCCGGGACAGACCGAGCAGTTCTTC	CASSPGQTEQFF
TRBV2	.	TRBJ2-5	TRBD2	TGTGCCAGCAGGGGACTAGCGGATAAAGAGACCCAGTACTTC	CASRGLADKETQYF
TRBV6-1	many	TRBJ1-5	TRBD1	TGTGCCAGCAGACCAGGGACAGCCGGAAGACAGCCCCAGCATTTT	CASRPGTAGRQPQHF
TRBV27	many	TRBJ1-6	.	TGTGCCAGCAGTACGGTATTGAGTGATTCACCCCTCCACTTT	CASSTVLSDSPLHF
TRBV20-1	few	TRBJ2-1	TRBD2	TGCAGTGCTAGTAGCGGGCTTGAGCAGTTCTTC	CSASSGLEQFF
TRBV29-1	few	TRBJ2-7	TRBD1	TGCAGCGTCTATACAGGGGAGTCCTACGAGCAGTACTTC	CSVYTGESYEQYF
TRBV7-9	.	TRBJ2-1	TRBD2	TGTGCCAGCAGCTTTGTAACTAGCGGCCTTGCGGACAATGAGCAGTTCTTC	CASSFVTSGLADNEQFF
TRBV19	many	TRBJ2-7	.	TGTGCCAGTAGTATTCTGGGATCAACCTACGAGCAGTACTTC	CASSILGSTYEQYF
TRBV19	many	TRBJ2-2	TRBD1	TGTGCCAGTATCGGGACAGGGGGCTCCGGGGAGCTGTTTTTT	CASIGTGGSGELFF
TRBV5-1	.	TRBJ2-5	TRBD2	TGCGCCAGCAGCTTGATAGGTAGCGGGATTCAAGAGACCCAGTACTTC	CASSLIGSGIQETQYF
TRBV28	many	TRBJ1-2	.	TGTGCCAGCAGTTTAGAGGGGAACTATGGCTACACCTTC	CASSLEGNYGYTF
TRBV12-3/TRBV12-4	many	TRBJ2-5	TRBD2	TGTGCCAGCAGCTCCGCGCCCGGGACTAGCGGGAGGGGACAAGAGACCCAGTACTTC	CASSSAPGTSGRGQETQYF
TRBV18	.	TRBJ2-2	.	TGTGCCAGCTCACCACGGGGGAAGCTCTACACCGGGGAGCTGTTTTTT	CASSPRGKLYTGELFF
TRBV28	many	TRBJ1-6	.	TGTGCCAGCAGCCCCCAATGGGACTATAATTCACCCCTCCACTTT	CASSPQWDYNSPLHF
TRBV2	.	TRBJ2-5	.	TGTGCCAGCAGTGGGTGGGGCATCCAAGAGACCCAGTACTTC	CASSGWGIQETQYF
TRBV28	many	TRBJ2-3	.	TGTGCCAGCAGTCCACCACTCCTCCGGGAAGTTCTGATTGGCACAGATACGCAGTATTTT	CASSPPLLREVLIGTDTQYF
TRBV11-2	many	TRBJ2-7	TRBD2	TGTGCCAGCAGACCCTTAGCGGGAGGGCTCTACGAGCAGTACTTC	CASRPLAGGLYEQYF
TRBV5-6	many	TRBJ2-3	TRBD1	TGTGCCAGCAGCTTGCCTGACAGGGGGCGCACAGATACGCAGTATTTT	CASSLPDRGRTDTQYF
TRBV9	few	TRBJ1-5	.	TGTGCCAGCAGCGTCGGAAGCGGATCCACTCAGCCCCAGCATTTT	CASSVGSGSTQPQHF
TRBV9	many	TRBJ2-1	TRBD2	TGTGCCAGCAGCGGGGGACTAGCGGGCCCTTACAATGAGCAGTTCTTC	CASSGGLAGPYNEQFF
TRBV12-3/TRBV12-4	many	TRBJ2-1	TRBD2	TGTGCCAGCAGTTTGGGACTAGCGGACAATGAGCAGTTCTTC	CASSLGLADNEQFF